This T cell receptor (beta chain) was captured in a study of tissue T cells after allogeneic stem cell transplantation. The CDR3 contains 16 residues. Germline loops: CDR1 SGHTA, CDR2 FQGNSA. With 5 bases clipped from V and 4 bases from J, the junction kept 9 bases outside the gene matches. The table came from immunoSEQ multiplex PCR; TCRdb's copy has only in-frame clones and leaves some out. The repertoire holds more than 1,500 clones, roughly 73% seen once, with around 12% in the top ten. Here the sequenced sample was esophagus tissue, taken at autopsy. The genes are TRBV7-2 and TRBJ2-1; 9 bases align to TRBD2. The origin of this receptor is a woman between 18 and 55 years old with breast cancer. The CDR3 region has the DNA TGTGCCAGCAGCAAAGAGAGCGGGGGGCCGTACAATGAGCAGTTCTTC. It encodes CASSKESGGPYNEQFF.